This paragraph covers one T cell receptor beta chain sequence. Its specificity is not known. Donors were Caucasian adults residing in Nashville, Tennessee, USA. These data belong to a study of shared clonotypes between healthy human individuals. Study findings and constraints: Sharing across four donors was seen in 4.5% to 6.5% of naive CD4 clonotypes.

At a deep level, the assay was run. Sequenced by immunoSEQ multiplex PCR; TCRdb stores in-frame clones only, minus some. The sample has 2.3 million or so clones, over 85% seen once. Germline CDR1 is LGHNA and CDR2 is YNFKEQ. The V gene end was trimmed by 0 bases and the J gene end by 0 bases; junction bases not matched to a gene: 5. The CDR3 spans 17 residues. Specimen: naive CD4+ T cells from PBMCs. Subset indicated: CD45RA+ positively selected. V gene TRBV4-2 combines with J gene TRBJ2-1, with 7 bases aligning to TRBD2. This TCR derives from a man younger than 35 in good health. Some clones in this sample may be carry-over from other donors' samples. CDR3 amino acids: CASSQEASGGSYNEQFF. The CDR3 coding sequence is TGTGCCAGCAGCCAAGAAGCTAGCGGAGGCTCCTACAATGAGCAGTTCTTC.